The 5 T cell receptor beta chains presented below share a single source sample, sequenced in a study of CD8 T cells in Susac syndrome. An input of roughly 0.45 to 1 ug of RNA was subjected to reverse transcription using random hexamers. TCRdb called the immunoSEQ multiplex PCR reads again in MiXCR, with one record for every CDR3 protein. The sample lists 100,000 to 150,000 distinct CDR3 sequences; about 94% were seen once. The sequenced sample consisted of CD8+ T cells from PBMCs. The receptors were gathered from a human donor with Susac syndrome.

In this sample, this clonotype turned up once. This chain connects TRBV2 to TRBJ1-2; D is unclear. The CDR3 sequence is 15 residues long. Per germline, CDR1 SNHLY and CDR2 FYNNEI. The V and J ends lost 1 base and 4 bases respectively, with 13 bases between them. The CDR3 is CASSEGTVPAYGYTF. CDR3 DNA: TGTGCCAGCAGTGAAGGGACGGTCCCCGCCTATGGCTACACCTTC. The variable domain in full, with the rest retrieved from reference TRBV2 and TRBJ1-2, is EPEVTQTPSHQVTQMGQEVILRCVPISNHLYFYWYRQILGQKVEFLVSFYNNEISEKSEIFDDQFSVERPDGSNFTLKIRSTKLEDSAMYFCASSEGTVPAYGYTFGSGTRLTVV.

This clonotype appeared a single time. This chain uses TRBV11-2 with TRBJ2-1; the D gene could be TRBD1 or TRBD2 (6 bases each). Trimming stripped 1 base from V and 15 bases from J, with 28 bases between. Germline V lookup: CDR1 SGHAT, CDR2 FQNNGV. This CDR3 region has 17 residues. The CDR3 coding sequence is TGTGCCAGCAGCTTAGTACGGGGGCATGGACTAAGGCCAGATCCGTTCTTC. It translates to CASSLVRGHGLRPDPFF. Full variable domain (rest looked up from reference TRBV11-2 and TRBJ2-1): EAGVAQSPRYKIIEKRQSVAFWCNPISGHATLYWYQQILGQGPKLLIQFQNNGVVDDSQLPKDRFSAERLKGVDSTLKIQPAKLEDSAVYLCASSLVRGHGLRPDPFFGPGTRLTVL.

The chain recombines TRBV28 with TRBJ1-1, with 8 bases that match TRBD1. CDR1 and CDR2 from the germline V gene are MDHEN and SYDVKM. With V trimmed by 7 bases and J by 6 bases, 7 bases remained unmatched. The CDR3 is 13 residues long. CDR3 nucleotide sequence: TGTGCCAGCATTCCTGGGACAGGTCCTGAAGCTTTCTTT. Translation: CASIPGTGPEAFF.

The V and J genes are TRBV28 and TRBJ2-7, with a tentative D call TRBD2 (7 bases). The germline V gene has CDR1 MDHEN and CDR2 SYDVKM. This CDR3 region has 14 residues. V was pared by 5 bases and J by 5 bases, with 16 bases between. The CDR3 loop is CASSPVRGGHEQYF. CDR3 DNA: TGTGCCAGCAGTCCAGTTAGGGGGGGTCACGAGCAGTACTTC.

The chain recombines TRBV5-1 with TRBJ2-1; D gene uncertain. Germline values: CDR1 SGHRS, CDR2 YFSETQ. V was cut by 5 bases and J by 1 base, with 10 bases left in between. The CDR3 runs to 14 residues. The CDR3 is CASRRTGSYNEQFF. The DNA for the CDR3 is TGCGCCAGCAGACGGACCGGGTCCTACAATGAGCAGTTCTTC. Combining the CDR3 with reference TRBV5-1 and TRBJ2-1 gives the whole variable domain KAGVTQTPRYLIKTRGQQVTLSCSPISGHRSVSWYQQTPGQGLQFLFEYFSETQRNKGNFPGRFSGRQFSNSRSEMNVSTLELGDSALYLCASRRTGSYNEQFFGPGTRLTVL.